In this sample, the clone carrying this T cell receptor (beta chain) turned up once. This specimen belongs to a study of blood T cell repertoires in COVID-19. Across the whole study: The United States, Italy and Spain were the sources of the acute and convalescent COVID-19 samples. Sources were T cells, B-cell-depleted T cells, or PBMCs; the material itself was cDNA or gDNA.

Trimming took off 3 bases at V and 6 bases at J, with 15 bases between the two ends. CDR1 and CDR2 from the germline V gene are KGHSH and LQKENI. The CDR3 runs 14 residues. Here immunoSEQ multiplex PCR was the method, and the copy in TCRdb shows in-frame clones only, minus some. The sample includes 450,000 or so clones, around 90% of them seen just once. Those enrolled in Seattle joined during active infection and were followed longitudinally afterward. The rearrangement uses TRBV18 and TRBJ2-7; perhaps TRBD1 as D (5 bases). Source material: peripheral blood. The receptor comes from a man younger than 35 with COVID-19, enrolled during active disease. As DNA, the CDR3 is TGTGCCAGCTCACCGAAGGGGTGGATTGGCGAGCAGTACTTC. Protein sequence: CASSPKGWIGEQYF. Full variable domain (missing parts from reference TRBV18 and TRBJ2-7): NAGVMQNPRHLVRRRGQEARLRCSPMKGHSHVYWYRQLPEEGLKFMVYLQKENIIDESGMPKERFSAEFPKEGPSILRIQQVVRGDSAAYFCASSPKGWIGEQYFGPGTRLTVT.